One sample yielded the 5 T cell receptor beta chains listed below, sequenced in a study of immune characterization of retroperitoneal liposarcoma (dated by TCRdb to between 2018 and 2021). Library creation used PCR. For sequencing, a NextSeq 500 was employed. TCRdb ran its own pipeline on the public reads, namely fastp trimming at Q25 and MiXCR clone calling, and kept in-frame beta chains. Entries are consolidated by CDR3 protein sequence, retaining the most common genes and DNA. The sample has roughly 9,700 distinct CDR3 sequences on record, 28% of them singletons. Together, the top ten hold around 8.8% of the sample. The sample was tumor tissue. All receptors derive from a female donor with retroperitoneal liposarcoma.

The V and J genes are TRBV12-3 or TRBV12-4 and TRBJ2-5, with 8 bases identical to TRBD2. After removal of 4 bases from V and 4 bases from J, the junction contained 26 bases not matched to a gene. The CDR3 has 21 amino acids. The chain's CDR3 is CASSSLGRRGRLASESETQYF. DNA of the CDR3: TGTGCCAGCAGTTCACTGGGACGGCGAGGGCGACTAGCGTCAGAATCAGAGACCCAGTACTTC.

The chain recombines TRBV12-3 or TRBV12-4 with TRBJ2-7; TRBD1 aligns across 7 bases. Judging by the DNA end, TRBJ2-5 fits better; the J call may be wrong. The CDR3 has 14 residues. The CDR3 bases are TGTGCCAGCAGCCTTGACAGGGAAAGGGAGACCCAGTACTTC. Translated: CASSLDRERETQYF.

This clonotype appeared many times. The V and J genes are TRBV11-1 and TRBJ2-1, with 7 nucleotides matching TRBD1. This CDR3 contains 14 residues. CDR1 is SGHAT, CDR2 FQDESV, per germline (reference sequence). V lost 5 bases and J lost 13; bases outside the gene matches: 14. The CDR3 DNA reads as TGTGCCAGCAGCAGAAGGGGGCCTTGGGAGACCCAGTTCTTC. Its translation: CASSRRGPWETQFF.

This clonotype was seen a few times. This chain joins TRBV11-1 and TRBJ2-5; the D is unclear. The CDR3 runs 12 residues. Germline V gene lookup returns CDR1 SGHAT and CDR2 FQDESV (reference sequence). With 4 bases removed from V and 11 bases from J, the gap between germline ends came to 14 bases. The CDR3, as DNA: TGTGCCAGCAGCTACCAATCTAATGAGCAGTACTTC. Translated: CASSYQSNEQYF.

V and J are TRBV11-1 and TRBJ2-1, with a weak D call TRBD1 (6 bases). Matching the DNA end better, TRBJ2-7 makes the J call doubtful. The CDR3 is 14 residues long. Germline values: CDR1 SGHAT, CDR2 FQDESV (reference sequence). The CDR3: CASSLFWGRGEQYF. The DNA for the CDR3 is TGTGCCAGCAGCTTATTTTGGGGGCGAGGTGAGCAGTACTTC.